The rows below give T cell receptor beta chains drawn from one sample of a study of blood T cell repertoires in COVID-19. Here immunoSEQ multiplex PCR was the method, and the copy in TCRdb shows in-frame clones only, minus some. The sample yields about 120,000 clones, 65% to 90% seen once. The sample consisted of peripheral blood. The source is a man aged 80 or over with active or convalescent COVID-19. Both conserved end residues are part of each CDR3. Fields, in order: clone size, D gene, V gene, J gene, CDR3 DNA, CDR3 protein. D genes are given only for firm matches. A clone size is listed for some rows: how often the clone was seen (once, few, many), or a class if it is expanded.

abundance: NA
d_gene: NA
v_gene: TRBV4-2
j_gene: TRBJ2-3
CDR3nt: TGTGCCAGCAGCCAAGCTTCGGGACTTAGCACAGATACGCAGTATTTT
CDR3aa: CASSQASGLSTDTQYF

abundance: NA
d_gene: NA
v_gene: TRBV7-3
j_gene: TRBJ1-2
CDR3nt: TGTGCCAGCAGCTTAGAGGCCGGAGCTAACTATGGCTACACCTTC
CDR3aa: CASSLEAGANYGYTF

abundance: NA
d_gene: NA
v_gene: TRBV11-3
j_gene: TRBJ2-3
CDR3nt: TGTGCCAGCAGCTTCGGGGGGCCAGATACGCAGTATTTT
CDR3aa: CASSFGGPDTQYF

abundance: few
d_gene: NA
v_gene: TRBV12-3/TRBV12-4
j_gene: TRBJ1-5
CDR3nt: TGTGCCAGCAGTGGGGGGGGCAATCAGCCCCAGCATTTT
CDR3aa: CASSGGGNQPQHF

abundance: NA
d_gene: TRBD2
v_gene: TRBV11-3
j_gene: TRBJ2-1
CDR3nt: TGTGCCAGCAGCTTAGTGGGGACTAGCTACAATGAGCAGTTCTTC
CDR3aa: CASSLVGTSYNEQFF

abundance: NA
d_gene: NA
v_gene: TRBV19
j_gene: TRBJ2-5
CDR3nt: TGTGCCAGTAGTATTCAGACAGGCCAAGAGACCCAGTACTTC
CDR3aa: CASSIQTGQETQYF

abundance: NA
d_gene: NA
v_gene: TRBV6-2/TRBV6-3
j_gene: TRBJ1-5
CDR3nt: TGTGCCAGCAGTTGGTATTCAGGGGGCAATCAGCCCCAGCATTTT
CDR3aa: CASSWYSGGNQPQHF

abundance: NA
d_gene: NA
v_gene: TRBV28
j_gene: TRBJ2-5
CDR3nt: TGTGCCAGCAGCCGTCCGGGGATTCAACGGACCCAGTACTTC
CDR3aa: CASSRPGIQRTQYF

abundance: once
d_gene: NA
v_gene: TRBV30
j_gene: TRBJ1-2
CDR3nt: TGTGCCTGGAGTGTACGTTCCAGGGGCTATGGCTACACCTTC
CDR3aa: CAWSVRSRGYGYTF

abundance: once
d_gene: TRBD2
v_gene: TRBV27
j_gene: TRBJ2-7
CDR3nt: TGTGCCAGCAGCAAACATGGGAGGGCGGAATACGAGCAGTACTTC
CDR3aa: CASSKHGRAEYEQYF

abundance: NA
d_gene: NA
v_gene: TRBV18
j_gene: TRBJ1-1
CDR3nt: TGTGCCAGCTCACCTTCACTCGGGACAAGATACACTGAAGCTTTCTTT
CDR3aa: CASSPSLGTRYTEAFF

abundance: NA
d_gene: TRBD2
v_gene: TRBV4-2
j_gene: TRBJ2-2
CDR3nt: TGTGCCAGCAGCCCCCTGGGACTAGCGGGAGTGGCCGGGGAGCTGTTTTTT
CDR3aa: CASSPLGLAGVAGELFF

abundance: NA
d_gene: TRBD1
v_gene: TRBV5-1
j_gene: TRBJ2-6
CDR3nt: TGCGCCAGCAGCTCATTGTCCGGGACAGGTCTGAACGTCCTGACTTTC
CDR3aa: CASSSLSGTGLNVLTF

abundance: NA
d_gene: TRBD2
v_gene: TRBV29-1
j_gene: TRBJ2-1
CDR3nt: TGCAGCGTTTTGCGTCGGGGGGGCCCGCATGAGCAGTTCTTC
CDR3aa: CSVLRRGGPHEQFF

abundance: NA
d_gene: NA
v_gene: TRBV5-1
j_gene: TRBJ2-3
CDR3nt: TGCGCCAGCAGCTTGGATCGGGGTATAGATACGCAGTATTTT
CDR3aa: CASSLDRGIDTQYF

abundance: NA
d_gene: TRBD1
v_gene: TRBV4-2
j_gene: TRBJ2-1
CDR3nt: TGTGCCAGCAGCCCGCGAGACAGGGCTTCCTACAATGAGCAGTTCTTC
CDR3aa: CASSPRDRASYNEQFF

abundance: NA
d_gene: TRBD1
v_gene: TRBV2
j_gene: TRBJ1-2
CDR3nt: TGTGCCAGCAGTAACTCCGGGACAGGGCGCTATGGCTACACCTTC
CDR3aa: CASSNSGTGRYGYTF

abundance: NA
d_gene: TRBD2
v_gene: TRBV20-1
j_gene: TRBJ2-2
CDR3nt: TGCAGTGCTAGTTCTAGCGGGAGTTCGTCCGGGGAGCTGTTTTTT
CDR3aa: CSASSSGSSSGELFF

abundance: NA
d_gene: NA
v_gene: TRBV5-4
j_gene: TRBJ1-2
CDR3nt: TGTGCCAGCAGCTTATCGGAGGGGAGTCTGAGCTATGGCTACACCTTC
CDR3aa: CASSLSEGSLSYGYTF

abundance: NA
d_gene: NA
v_gene: TRBV28
j_gene: TRBJ1-1
CDR3nt: TGTGCCAGCAGCCCTCCGCGGCCGGCCCGGACTGAAGCTTTCTTT
CDR3aa: CASSPPRPARTEAFF

abundance: NA
d_gene: NA
v_gene: TRBV11-3
j_gene: TRBJ2-1
CDR3nt: TGTGCCAGCAGCTTCGGAGGGTTGTCTGGCAATGAGCAGTTCTTC
CDR3aa: CASSFGGLSGNEQFF

abundance: NA
d_gene: NA
v_gene: TRBV9
j_gene: TRBJ2-5
CDR3nt: TGTGCCAGCAGCGTCTCACGACATTCAGAGACCCAGTACTTC
CDR3aa: CASSVSRHSETQYF

abundance: once
d_gene: NA
v_gene: TRBV4-1
j_gene: TRBJ2-7
CDR3nt: TGCGCCAGCAGCCAATCCACTGGGCGGCGGGGTTCCTACGAGCAGTACTTC
CDR3aa: CASSQSTGRRGSYEQYF

abundance: NA
d_gene: NA
v_gene: TRBV2
j_gene: TRBJ2-5
CDR3nt: TGTGCCAGCAGTGAAGCGGGGGGGGCAGAGACCCAGTACTTC
CDR3aa: CASSEAGGAETQYF

abundance: NA
d_gene: TRBD1
v_gene: TRBV30
j_gene: TRBJ1-5
CDR3nt: TGTGCCTGGAGTCAGGGGGCTACAGATCGTCAGCCCCAGCATTTT
CDR3aa: CAWSQGATDRQPQHF

abundance: NA
d_gene: NA
v_gene: TRBV3-1/TRBV3-2
j_gene: TRBJ1-1
CDR3nt: TGTGCCAGCACCCCTATGGCGGGGTTGGACACTGAAGCTTTCTTT
CDR3aa: CASTPMAGLDTEAFF

abundance: NA
d_gene: TRBD1
v_gene: TRBV18
j_gene: TRBJ1-3
CDR3nt: TGTGCCAGCTCACGAGAGAATGTCGCAGGGGGTAACACCATATATTTT
CDR3aa: CASSRENVAGGNTIYF

abundance: NA
d_gene: TRBD2
v_gene: TRBV18
j_gene: TRBJ2-1
CDR3nt: TGTGCCAGCTCACAACAACTAGCGGGGGGGGAAAATGAGCAGTTCTTC
CDR3aa: CASSQQLAGGENEQFF

abundance: NA
d_gene: TRBD1
v_gene: TRBV5-5
j_gene: TRBJ2-3
CDR3nt: TGTGCCAGCAGCTTGGGCGGGACAGGGGCTAAAGATACGCAGTATTTT
CDR3aa: CASSLGGTGAKDTQYF

abundance: NA
d_gene: NA
v_gene: TRBV7-2
j_gene: TRBJ2-7
CDR3nt: TGTGCCAGCAGCCGCCCGGGACACCTCCCCTACGAGCAGTACTTC
CDR3aa: CASSRPGHLPYEQYF

abundance: NA
d_gene: NA
v_gene: TRBV30
j_gene: TRBJ2-2
CDR3nt: TGTGCCTGGAGTCGCGGTCTCACCGGGGAGCTGTTTTTT
CDR3aa: CAWSRGLTGELFF